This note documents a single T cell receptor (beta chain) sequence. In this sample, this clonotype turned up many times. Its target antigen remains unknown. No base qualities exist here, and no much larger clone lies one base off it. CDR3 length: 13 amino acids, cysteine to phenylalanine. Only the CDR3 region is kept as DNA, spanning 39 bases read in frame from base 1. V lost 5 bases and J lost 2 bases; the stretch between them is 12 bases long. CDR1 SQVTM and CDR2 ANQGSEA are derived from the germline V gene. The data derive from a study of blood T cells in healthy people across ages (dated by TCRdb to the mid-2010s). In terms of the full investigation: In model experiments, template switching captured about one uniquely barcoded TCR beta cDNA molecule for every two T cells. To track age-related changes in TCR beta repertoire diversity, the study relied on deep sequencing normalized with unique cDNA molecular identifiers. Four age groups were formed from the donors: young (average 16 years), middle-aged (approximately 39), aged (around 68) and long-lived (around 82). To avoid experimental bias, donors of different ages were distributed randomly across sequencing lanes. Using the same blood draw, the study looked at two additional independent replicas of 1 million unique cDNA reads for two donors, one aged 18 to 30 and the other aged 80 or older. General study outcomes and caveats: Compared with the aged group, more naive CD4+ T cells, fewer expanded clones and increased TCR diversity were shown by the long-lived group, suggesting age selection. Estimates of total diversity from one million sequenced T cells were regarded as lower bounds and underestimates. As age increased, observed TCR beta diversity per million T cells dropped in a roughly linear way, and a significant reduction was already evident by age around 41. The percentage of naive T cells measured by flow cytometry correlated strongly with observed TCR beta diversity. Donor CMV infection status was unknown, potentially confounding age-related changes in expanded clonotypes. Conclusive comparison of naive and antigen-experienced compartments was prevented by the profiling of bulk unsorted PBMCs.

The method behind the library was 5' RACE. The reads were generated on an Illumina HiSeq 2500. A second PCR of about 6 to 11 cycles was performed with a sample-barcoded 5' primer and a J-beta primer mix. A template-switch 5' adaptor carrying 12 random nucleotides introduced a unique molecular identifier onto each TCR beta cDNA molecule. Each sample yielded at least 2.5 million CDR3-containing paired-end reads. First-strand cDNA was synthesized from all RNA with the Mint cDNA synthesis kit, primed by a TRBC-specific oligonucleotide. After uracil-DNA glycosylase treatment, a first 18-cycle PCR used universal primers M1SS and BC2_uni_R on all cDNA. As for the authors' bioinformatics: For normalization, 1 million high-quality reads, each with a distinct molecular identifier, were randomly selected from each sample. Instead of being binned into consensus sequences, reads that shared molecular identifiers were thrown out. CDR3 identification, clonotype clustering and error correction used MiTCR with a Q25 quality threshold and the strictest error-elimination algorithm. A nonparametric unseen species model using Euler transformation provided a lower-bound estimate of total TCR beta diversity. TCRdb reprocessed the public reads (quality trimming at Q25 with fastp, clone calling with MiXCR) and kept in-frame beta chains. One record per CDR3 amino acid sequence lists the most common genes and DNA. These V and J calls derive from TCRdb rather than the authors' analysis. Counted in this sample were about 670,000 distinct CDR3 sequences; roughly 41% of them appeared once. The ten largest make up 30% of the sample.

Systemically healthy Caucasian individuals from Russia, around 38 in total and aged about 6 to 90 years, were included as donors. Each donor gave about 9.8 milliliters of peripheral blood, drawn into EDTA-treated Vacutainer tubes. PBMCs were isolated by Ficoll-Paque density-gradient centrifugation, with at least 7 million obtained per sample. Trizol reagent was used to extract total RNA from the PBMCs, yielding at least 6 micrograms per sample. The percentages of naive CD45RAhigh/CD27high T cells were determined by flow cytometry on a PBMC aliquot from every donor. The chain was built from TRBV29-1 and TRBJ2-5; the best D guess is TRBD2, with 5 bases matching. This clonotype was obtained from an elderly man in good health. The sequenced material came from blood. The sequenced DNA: TGCAGCGTTCCGACCGAGGGTCAAGAGACCCAGTACTTC. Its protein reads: CSVPTEGQETQYF.